This TCR beta chain was obtained from a study of persistence of HIV-infected CD4 T cells. Study-level points and caveats: CMV- and Gag-responding cells had lower TCRbeta richness than CD3/CD28-responding cells. The rare CMV-responding cells with HIV-1 proviruses were not separately TCR-sequenced.

This CDR3 region has 13 residues. Trimming removed 4 bases at V and 1 base at J, with 7 bases between. The germline V gene has CDR1 MNHEY and CDR2 SMNVEV (reference sequence). Sequencing used immunoSEQ version 4 in survey mode. The repertoire was sequenced with immunoSEQ multiplex PCR; TCRdb's copy has only in-frame clones and lacks some. The sample contains 40,000 to 55,000 clones, 88% of which appear only once. Anti-CD3/anti-CD28 beads served as a nonspecific positive control stimulus. CD4+ T cells upregulating both CD40 ligand and CD69 were sorted as responding cells. For at least 4 years, plasma HIV-1 RNA was undetectable (<50 copies/mL). Concerning this clone: Its antigen is not known.

The source is an adult woman with HIV who was CMV-seropositive. Source: CD4+ T cells sorted from PBMCs after roughly 17-hour stimulation, taken from a patient who received antiretroviral therapy. V gene TRBV27 combines with J gene TRBJ1-1; D is unresolved. In nucleotides, the CDR3 is TGTGCCAGCAGTTACGTGGGGAACACTGAAGCTTTCTTT. It codes for CASSYVGNTEAFF.